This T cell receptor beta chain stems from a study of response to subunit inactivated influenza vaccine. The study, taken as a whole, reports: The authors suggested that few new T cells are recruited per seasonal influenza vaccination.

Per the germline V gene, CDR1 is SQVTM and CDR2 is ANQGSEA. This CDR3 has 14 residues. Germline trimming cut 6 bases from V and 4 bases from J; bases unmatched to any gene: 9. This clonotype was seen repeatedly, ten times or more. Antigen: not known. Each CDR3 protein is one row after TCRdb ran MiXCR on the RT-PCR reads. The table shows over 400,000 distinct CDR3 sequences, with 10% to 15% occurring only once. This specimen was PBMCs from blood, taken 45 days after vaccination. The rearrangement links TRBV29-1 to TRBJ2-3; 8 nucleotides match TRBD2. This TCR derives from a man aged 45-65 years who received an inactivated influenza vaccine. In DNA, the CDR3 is TGCAGCGTATCCGGGACTAGTGTCGCAGATACGCAGTATTTT. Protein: CSVSGTSVADTQYF.